The 9 T cell receptor beta chains listed next were all sequenced from one sample in a study of blood T cell repertoires in COVID-19. Sequencing was performed with immunoSEQ multiplex PCR; in TCRdb, only in-frame clones are kept and a portion is missing. The sample holds under 350,000 clones, roughly 80% seen once. The sequenced material came from peripheral blood. All receptors come from a man aged 55 to 70 who had recovered from COVID-19.

V is TRBV20-1 and J is TRBJ2-3; D perhaps matches TRBD2 (6 bases). The length of the CDR3 is 15 residues. CDR1 and CDR2 from the germline V gene are DFQATT and SNEGSKA (reference sequence). V was shortened by 3 bases and J by 0 bases, with 13 bases between the two germline ends. DNA for the CDR3: TGCAGTGCTAGTCTAGCGCGTACTAGCACAGATACGCAGTATTTT. Amino acids: CSASLARTSTDTQYF.

This clone appeared a few times. The genes are TRBV10-3 and TRBJ2-7, with 12 positions matching TRBD2. CDR1 is ENHRY, CDR2 SYGVKD, per germline. The CDR3 covers 17 residues. V shed 2 bases and J 0 bases; nucleotides not matched to a gene: 5. CDR3 amino acids: CAISEPGLAGLSYEQYF. CDR3 in DNA: TGTGCCATCAGTGAGCCGGGACTAGCGGGCCTCTCCTACGAGCAGTACTTC.

About this clone itself: The same CDR3 is also encoded by other DNA sequences in this sample. The V gene is TRBV5-5, the J gene TRBJ1-2; D perhaps matches TRBD1 (5 bases). The CDR3 length is 14 residues. CDR1 and CDR2 (germline): SGHKS, YYEKEE (reference sequence). V shed 0 bases and J shed 4 bases, with 10 bases lying between them. The chain's CDR3 is CASSLEAGRYGYTF. The CDR3 DNA reads TGTGCCAGCAGCTTGGAGGCAGGGCGCTATGGCTACACCTTC.

This sequence joins TRBV5-1 and TRBJ2-7; 10 bases align to TRBD2. This CDR3 is built from 17 residues. Germline trimming cut 4 bases from V and 4 bases from J; bases unmatched to any gene: 14. The germline gives CDR1 SGHRS, CDR2 YFSETQ. CDR3 amino acids: CASSPGAGGPLEYEQYF. In DNA form, the CDR3 reads TGCGCCAGCAGCCCAGGAGCGGGAGGGCCTTTGGAATACGAGCAGTACTTC. Full variable domain (missing parts from reference TRBV5-1 and TRBJ2-7): KAGVTQTPRYLIKTRGQQVTLSCSPISGHRSVSWYQQTPGQGLQFLFEYFSETQRNKGNFPGRFSGRQFSNSRSEMNVSTLELGDSALYLCASSPGAGGPLEYEQYFGPGTRLTVT.

The rearrangement uses TRBV11-3 and TRBJ1-3; D is perhaps TRBD1 (5 bases). Germline CDR1 SGHNT, CDR2 YENEEA. The CDR3 runs to 16 residues. The V gene lost 6 bases and the J gene lost 0 bases, with 15 bases spanning the gap. The CDR3 region is CASRSRQRISGNTIYF. DNA of the CDR3: TGTGCCAGCAGGTCGCGACAGAGAATCTCTGGAAACACCATATATTTT. The full variable domain, its missing parts supplied by reference TRBV11-3 and TRBJ1-3, is EAGVVQSPRYKIIEKKQPVAFWCNPISGHNTLYWYLQNLGQGPELLIRYENEEAVDDSQLPKDRFSAERLKGVDSTLKIQPAELGDSAVYLCASRSRQRISGNTIYFGEGSWLTVV.

This clone was seen once. The CDR3 nucleotides read TGCGCCAGCAGTGCCACCCGGGAAGGGCGTAAGTACTTC. This codes for CASSATREGRKYF. The genes are TRBV10-1 and TRBJ2-7; possibly TRBD2 for D (5 bases). The CDR3 length is 13 residues. Trimming left V 4 bases short and J 11 bases short, with 18 bases between. Per germline, CDR1 WNHNN and CDR2 SYGVQD (reference sequence).

The V gene is TRBV5-5, the J gene TRBJ2-7; D is uncertain. Germline CDR1 reads SGHKS; CDR2 reads YYEKEE (reference sequence). This CDR3 has 15 amino acids. Trimming took 4 bases from V and 6 from J, leaving 20 bases between them. The CDR3 region has the DNA TGTGCCAGCAGCCCCGAGGCGTGGTCCTCGTTCGAGCAGTACTTC. It yields the protein CASSPEAWSSFEQYF.

The chain combines TRBV24-1 with TRBJ2-2, with 9 bases that match TRBD1. After removal of 4 bases from V and 6 bases from J, the junction contained 5 bases not matched to a gene. Per germline, CDR1 KGHDR and CDR2 SFDVKD. This CDR3 has 15 residues. The chain's CDR3 is CATSDVDRGPGELFF. In nucleotides, the CDR3 is TGTGCCACCAGTGACGTGGACAGGGGTCCCGGGGAGCTGTTTTTT.

This clone was seen a handful of times. The chain carries TRBV5-1 and TRBJ2-7; 10 bases line up with TRBD2. V trimming: 3 bases; J trimming: 8 bases; junction bases outside the gene matches: 11. The CDR3 is 15 amino acids. Germline V lookup: CDR1 SGHRS, CDR2 YFSETQ. The CDR3, as DNA: TGCGCCAGCAGCTCCCGGACTAGCGGCGCCGCGAAGCAGTACTTC. This sequence encodes CASSSRTSGAAKQYF. Variable domain in full (rest from reference TRBV5-1 and TRBJ2-7): KAGVTQTPRYLIKTRGQQVTLSCSPISGHRSVSWYQQTPGQGLQFLFEYFSETQRNKGNFPGRFSGRQFSNSRSEMNVSTLELGDSALYLCASSSRTSGAAKQYFGPGTRLTVT.